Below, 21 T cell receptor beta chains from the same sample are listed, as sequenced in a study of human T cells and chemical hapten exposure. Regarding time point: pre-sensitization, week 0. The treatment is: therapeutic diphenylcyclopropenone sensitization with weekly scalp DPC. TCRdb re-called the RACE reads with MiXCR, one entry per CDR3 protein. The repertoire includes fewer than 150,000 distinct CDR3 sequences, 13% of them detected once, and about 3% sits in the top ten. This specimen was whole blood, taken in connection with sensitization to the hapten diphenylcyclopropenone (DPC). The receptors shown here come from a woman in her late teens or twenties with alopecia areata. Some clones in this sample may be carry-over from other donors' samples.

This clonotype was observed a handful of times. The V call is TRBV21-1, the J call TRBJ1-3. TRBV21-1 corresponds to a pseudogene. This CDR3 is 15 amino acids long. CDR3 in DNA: TGTGCCAGCAGCGGAAAGGAACACTGTGGAAACACCATATATTTT. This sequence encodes CASSGKEHCGNTIYF.

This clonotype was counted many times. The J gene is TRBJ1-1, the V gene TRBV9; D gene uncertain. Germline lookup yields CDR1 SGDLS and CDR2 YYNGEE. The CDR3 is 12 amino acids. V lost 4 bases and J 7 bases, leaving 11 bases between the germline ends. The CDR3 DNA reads TGTGCCAGCAGCCTCGACGGTATTGAAGCTTTCTTT. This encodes CASSLDGIEAFF.

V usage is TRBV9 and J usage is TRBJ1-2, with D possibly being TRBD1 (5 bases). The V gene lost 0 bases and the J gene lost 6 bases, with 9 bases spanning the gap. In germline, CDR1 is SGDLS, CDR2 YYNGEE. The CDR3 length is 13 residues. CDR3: CASSVAGGDGYTF. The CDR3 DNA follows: TGTGCCAGCAGCGTAGCGGGGGGAGATGGCTACACCTTC.

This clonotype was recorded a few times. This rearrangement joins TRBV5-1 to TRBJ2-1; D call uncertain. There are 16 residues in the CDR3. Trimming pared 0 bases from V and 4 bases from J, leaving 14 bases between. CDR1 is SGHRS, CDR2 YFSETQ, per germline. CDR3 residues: CASSLAPGSQYNEQFF. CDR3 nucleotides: TGCGCCAGCAGCTTGGCCCCAGGCAGTCAATACAATGAGCAGTTCTTC.

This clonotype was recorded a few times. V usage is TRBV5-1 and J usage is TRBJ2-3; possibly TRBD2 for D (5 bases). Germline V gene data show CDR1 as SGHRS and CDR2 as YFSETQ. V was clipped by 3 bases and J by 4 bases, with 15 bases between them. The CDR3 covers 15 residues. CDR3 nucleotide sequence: TGCGCCAGCAGCTCAGAACTAGGAGTAGCAGATACGCAGTATTTT. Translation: CASSSELGVADTQYF.

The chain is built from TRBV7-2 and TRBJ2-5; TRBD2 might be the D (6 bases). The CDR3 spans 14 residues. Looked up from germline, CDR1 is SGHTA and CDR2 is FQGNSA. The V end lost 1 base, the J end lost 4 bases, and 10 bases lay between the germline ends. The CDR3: CASSLGTSLETQYF. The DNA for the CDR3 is TGTGCCAGCAGCTTAGGCACTAGCCTAGAGACCCAGTACTTC.

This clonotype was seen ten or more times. CDR3 in amino acids: CASSGGIRVYNEQFF. CDR3 in DNA: TGTGCCAGCAGTGGAGGTATTCGGGTCTACAATGAGCAGTTCTTC. The chain combines TRBV25-1 with TRBJ2-1, with D unclear. Germline V gene sequence: CDR1 MGHDK, CDR2 SYGVNS. This CDR3 comprises 15 residues. The V end lost 4 bases, the J end lost 3 bases, and 13 bases lay between the germline ends.

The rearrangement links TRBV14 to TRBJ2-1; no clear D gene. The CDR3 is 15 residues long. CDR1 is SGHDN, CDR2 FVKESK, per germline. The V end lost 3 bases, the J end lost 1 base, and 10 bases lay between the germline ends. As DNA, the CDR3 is TGTGCCAGCAGCCACCTAAAATCGTCCTACAATGAGCAGTTCTTC. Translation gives CASSHLKSSYNEQFF.

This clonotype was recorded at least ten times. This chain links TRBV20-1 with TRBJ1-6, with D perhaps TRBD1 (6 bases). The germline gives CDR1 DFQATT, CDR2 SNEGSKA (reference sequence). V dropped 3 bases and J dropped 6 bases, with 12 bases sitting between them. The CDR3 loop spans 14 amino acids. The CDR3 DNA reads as TGCAGTGCTAGGATAGACAGGACTAATTCACCCCTCCACTTT. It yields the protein CSARIDRTNSPLHF.

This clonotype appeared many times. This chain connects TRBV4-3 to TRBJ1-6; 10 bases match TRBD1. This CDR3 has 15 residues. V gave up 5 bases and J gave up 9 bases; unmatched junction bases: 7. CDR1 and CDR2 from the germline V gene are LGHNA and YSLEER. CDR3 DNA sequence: TGCGCCAGCAGCGAATCGGGACAGGGGAGTTCACCCCTCCACTTT. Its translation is CASSESGQGSSPLHF.

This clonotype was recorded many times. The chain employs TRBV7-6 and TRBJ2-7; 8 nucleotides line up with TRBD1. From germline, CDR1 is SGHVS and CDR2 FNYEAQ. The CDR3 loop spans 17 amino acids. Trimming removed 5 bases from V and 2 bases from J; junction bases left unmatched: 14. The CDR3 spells CASSHPRGQGPTYEQYF. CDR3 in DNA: TGTGCCAGCAGCCATCCCCGTGGACAGGGCCCTACCTACGAGCAGTACTTC. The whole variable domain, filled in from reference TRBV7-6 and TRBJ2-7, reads GAGVSQSPRYKVTKRGQDVALRCDPISGHVSLYWYRQALGQGPEFLTYFNYEAQQDKSGLPNDRFSAERPEGSISTLTIQRTEQRDSAMYRCASSHPRGQGPTYEQYFGPGTRLTVT.

CDR3 sequence (DNA): TGTGCCAGCAGCTCTCCGCCCAGGGGGGGAGCTTTCTTT. This translates into CASSSPPRGGAFF. The chain combines TRBV7-9 with TRBJ1-1; the match to TRBD1 covers 7 bases. The CDR3 runs to 13 residues. Germline values: CDR1 SEHNR, CDR2 FQNEAQ (reference sequence). V lost 4 bases to trimming and J lost 10 bases; unmatched junction nucleotides: 9. Complete variable domain (other parts from reference TRBV7-9 and TRBJ1-1): DTGVSQNPRHKITKRGQNVTFRCDPISEHNRLYWYRQTLGQGPEFLTYFQNEAQLEKSRLLSDRFSAERPKGSFSTLEIQRTEQGDSAMYLCASSSPPRGGAFFGQGTRLTVV.

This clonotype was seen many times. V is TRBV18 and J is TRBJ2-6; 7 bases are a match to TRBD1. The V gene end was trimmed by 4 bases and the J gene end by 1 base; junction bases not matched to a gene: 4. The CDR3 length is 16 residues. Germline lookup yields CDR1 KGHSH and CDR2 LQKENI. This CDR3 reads CASSLRGNSGANVLTF. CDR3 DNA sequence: TGTGCCAGCTCACTCAGGGGGAATTCTGGGGCCAACGTCCTGACTTTC.

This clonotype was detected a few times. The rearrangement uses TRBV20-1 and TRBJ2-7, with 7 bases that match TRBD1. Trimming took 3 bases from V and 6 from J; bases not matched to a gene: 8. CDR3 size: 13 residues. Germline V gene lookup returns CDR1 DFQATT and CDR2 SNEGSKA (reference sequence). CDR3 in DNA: TGCAGTGCTAGTCCCAAGACAGGGCGCGAGCAGTACTTC. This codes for CSASPKTGREQYF.

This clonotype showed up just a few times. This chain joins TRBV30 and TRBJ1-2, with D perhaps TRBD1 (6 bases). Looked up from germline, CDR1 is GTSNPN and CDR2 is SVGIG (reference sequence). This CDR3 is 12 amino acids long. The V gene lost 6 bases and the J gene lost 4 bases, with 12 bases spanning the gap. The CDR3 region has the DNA TGTGCCTGCCCACAGGGTGGCTATGGCTACACCTTC. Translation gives CACPQGGYGYTF.

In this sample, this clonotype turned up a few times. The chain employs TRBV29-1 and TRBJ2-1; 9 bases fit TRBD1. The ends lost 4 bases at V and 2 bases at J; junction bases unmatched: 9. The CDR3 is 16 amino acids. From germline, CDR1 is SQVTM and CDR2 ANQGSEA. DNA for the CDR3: TGCAGCGTTGGGGGTACGGGACAGGGAACCTACAATGAGCAGTTCTTC. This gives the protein CSVGGTGQGTYNEQFF.

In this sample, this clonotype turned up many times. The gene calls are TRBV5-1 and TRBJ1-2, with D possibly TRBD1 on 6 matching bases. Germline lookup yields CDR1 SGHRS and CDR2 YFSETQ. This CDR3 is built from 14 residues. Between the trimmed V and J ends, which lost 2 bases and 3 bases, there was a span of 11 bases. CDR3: CASSLDRTYYGYTF. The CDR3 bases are TGCGCCAGCAGCTTAGACAGGACGTACTATGGCTACACCTTC.

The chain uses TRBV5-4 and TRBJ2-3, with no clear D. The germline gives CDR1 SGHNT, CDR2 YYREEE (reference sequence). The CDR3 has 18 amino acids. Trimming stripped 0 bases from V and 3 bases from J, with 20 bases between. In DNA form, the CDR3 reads TGTGCCAGCAGCTTGGGGGCGCGGCCGGGTGTAGGAACAGATACGCAGTATTTT. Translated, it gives CASSLGARPGVGTDTQYF.

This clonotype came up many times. The chain's CDR3 is CASSMTGNQPQHF. DNA of the CDR3: TGTGCCAGCAGCATGACGGGTAATCAGCCCCAGCATTTT. V and J are TRBV5-6 and TRBJ1-5; D is uncertain. Trimming removed 4 bases at V and 4 bases at J, with 9 bases between. The CDR3 is 13 amino acids. Germline V gives CDR1 SGHDT, CDR2 YYEEEE.

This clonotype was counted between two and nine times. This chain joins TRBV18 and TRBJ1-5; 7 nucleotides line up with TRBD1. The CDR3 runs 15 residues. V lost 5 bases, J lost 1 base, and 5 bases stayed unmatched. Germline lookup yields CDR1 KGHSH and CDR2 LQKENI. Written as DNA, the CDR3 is TGTGCCAGCTCAAACGAACAGGGGAGCAATCAGCCCCAGCATTTT. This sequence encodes CASSNEQGSNQPQHF. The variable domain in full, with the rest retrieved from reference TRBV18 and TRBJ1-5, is NAGVMQNPRHLVRRRGQEARLRCSPMKGHSHVYWYRQLPEEGLKFMVYLQKENIIDESGMPKERFSAEFPKEGPSILRIQQVVRGDSAAYFCASSNEQGSNQPQHFGDGTRLSIL.

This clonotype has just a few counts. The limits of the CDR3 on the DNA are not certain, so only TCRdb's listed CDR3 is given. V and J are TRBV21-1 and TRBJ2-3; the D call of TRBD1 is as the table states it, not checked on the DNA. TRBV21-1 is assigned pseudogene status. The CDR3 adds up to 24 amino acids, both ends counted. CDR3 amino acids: CASTFFRFPFGTGSSSASTDTQYF.